What follows are 22 T cell receptor beta chains derived from one specimen sequenced in a study of regulatory T cells in long-lasting Graves disease. To make TCR beta libraries, researchers used iRepertoire HTBI primers and Arm-PCR of CDR3 regions. TCRdb re-called the multiplex PCR reads through MiXCR, storing one row per CDR3 protein. Among around 250,000 distinct CDR3 sequences listed, 15% to 20% were seen once. Time point indicated: newly diagnosed GD, antithyroid drugs for less than 3 months. The TCR library used RNA extracted from PBMCs. This same sample was also taken into another study, of T cells in Graves' hyperthyroidism and ophthalmopathy.

The material sequenced was peripheral blood mononuclear cells (PBMCs), taken at new diagnosis, from a patient treated with antithyroid drugs. Receptors were obtained from a woman in her twenties or thirties with Graves disease.

This clonotype was seen more than once but under ten times. A junction end diverges from the germline sequence, so it may reflect a read error. The chain couples TRBV12-3 or TRBV12-4 to TRBJ1-1; no firm D call. The CDR3 runs 15 residues. CDR3 loop: CASSDSAGENAEAFF. CDR3 nucleotide sequence: TGTGCCAGCAGTGACTCTGCGGGAGAGAACGCTGAAGCTTTCTTT.

This clonotype turned up a few times. This rearrangement joins TRBV7-8 to TRBJ1-2; TRBD1 matches 7 bases. With V trimmed by 2 bases and J by 8 bases, 11 bases remained unmatched. The length of the CDR3 is 15 residues. The germline V gene has CDR1 SGHVS and CDR2 FQNEAQ. CDR3 bases: TGTGCCAGCAGCTTAAATCCAGGGGGAAGTGGCGGCTACACCTTC. Translated: CASSLNPGGSGGYTF.

The sample holds one count of this clonotype. A much larger clone differs by one base, so this may be a read error. The rearrangement links TRBV6-1 to TRBJ2-7; D is uncertain. The CDR3 loop spans 13 amino acids. The V end was cut by 3 bases, the J end by 4 bases, with 10 bases between. CDR1 and CDR2 from the germline V gene are MNHNS and SASEGT. The CDR3 loop is CASSDGQVYEQYF. The CDR3 DNA follows: TGTGCCAGCAGTGACGGTCAGGTGTACGAGCAGTACTTC.

This clonotype was counted at least ten times. A single base separates this from a much larger clone, so it may be a read error. The V and J genes are TRBV20-1 and TRBJ2-1; 15 bases are shared with TRBD2. Germline V gene sequence: CDR1 DFQATT, CDR2 SNEGSKA (reference sequence). The CDR3 is 15 residues long. This chain's CDR3 is CSASPGLAGGNEQLF. The CDR3 DNA follows: TGCAGTGCTAGCCCGGGACTAGCGGGGGGAAATGAGCAGCTCTTC.

This clonotype has ten or more counts. The rearrangement links TRBV4-2 to TRBJ2-3, with TRBD2 matching 7 bases. This CDR3 region has 15 residues. The V segment lost 2 bases and the J segment 5 bases; nucleotides outside the gene matches: 7. In germline, CDR1 is LGHNA, CDR2 YNFKEQ. CDR3 amino acids: CASSQKAGSGDTQYF. Here the CDR3 DNA reads TGTGCCAGCAGCCAAAAAGCGGGGTCAGGAGATACGCAGTATTTT.

This clonotype was found many times. The V and J genes are TRBV11-3 and TRBJ2-5, with D possibly TRBD1 on 6 matching bases. The germline gives CDR1 SGHNT, CDR2 YENEEA. The CDR3 runs 13 residues. With 6 bases removed from V and 4 bases from J, the gap between germline ends came to 12 bases. The DNA of the CDR3 is TGTGCCAGCAGGCCCAGGGGTGGAGAGACCCAGTACTTC. Translating gives CASRPRGGETQYF.

On this clonotype: A far larger clone lies a single base away; this is likely a read error. V is TRBV20-1 and J is TRBJ2-7; possibly TRBD1 for D (6 bases). V was cut by 6 bases and J by 7 bases, with 16 bases left in between. The CDR3 has 12 residues. Per germline, CDR1 DFQATT and CDR2 SNEGSKA (reference sequence). The CDR3 is CSATQGRHEQYF. Here the CDR3 DNA reads TGCAGTGCCACCCAGGGGAGACATGAGCAGTACTTC.

J is TRBJ1-2 and V is TRBV19; 12 nucleotides line up with TRBD1. The CDR3 totals 14 residues. The V gene end was trimmed by 8 bases and the J gene end by 2 bases; junction bases not matched to a gene: 3. Germline-derived CDR1 and CDR2 are LNHDA and SQIVND (reference sequence). CDR3 residues: CASRDRGQNYGYTF. The CDR3 DNA reads as TGTGCCAGTCGGGACAGGGGGCAAAACTATGGCTACACCTTC.

Ten or more counts support this clonotype. The chain couples TRBV29-1 to TRBJ2-3; TRBD1 aligns across 9 bases. The V and J ends lost 1 base and 6 bases, in that order; junction bases with no gene match: 5. The V gene's germline CDR1 is SQVTM and CDR2 ANQGSEA. The CDR3 contains 14 residues. The CDR3 spells CSVEGDRAIDTQYF. CDR3 nucleotides: TGCAGCGTTGAAGGGGACAGGGCGATCGATACGCAGTATTTT.

This clonotype was seen repeatedly, ten times or more. V and J are TRBV7-6 and TRBJ2-3; D gene unclear. The CDR3 length is 17 residues. V was clipped by 5 bases and J by 0 bases, with 18 bases between them. The V gene's germline CDR1 is SGHVS and CDR2 FNYEAQ. The CDR3 nucleotides read TGTGCCAGCAGCCCTCCGTCAGGCCGGTCCAGCACAGATACGCAGTATTTT. Encoded protein: CASSPPSGRSSTDTQYF.

This sequence joins TRBV9 and TRBJ1-6; D remains ambiguous. V was clipped by 2 bases and J by 7 bases, with 10 bases between them. The CDR3 covers 14 residues. The germline gives CDR1 SGDLS, CDR2 YYNGEE. The CDR3 spells CASSVASLNSPLHF. CDR3 nucleotide sequence: TGTGCCAGCAGCGTTGCGTCCCTCAATTCACCCCTCCACTTT.

The sample holds many counts of this clonotype. The V and J genes are TRBV20-1 and TRBJ2-3; D not resolved. The V end lost 0 bases, the J end lost 0 bases, and 7 bases lay between the germline ends. Germline-derived CDR1 and CDR2 are DFQATT and SNEGSKA (reference sequence). The CDR3 has 14 amino acids. CDR3 DNA: TGCAGTGCTAGAGACCTCTATAGCACAGATACGCAGTATTTT. Translating gives CSARDLYSTDTQYF.

This clonotype was counted many times. V and J are TRBV11-2 and TRBJ1-3; the D gene is possibly TRBD1 (5 bases). This CDR3 is 18 amino acids long. Trimming removed 1 base at V and 0 bases at J, with 16 bases between. CDR1 SGHAT and CDR2 FQNNGV come from the germline V gene. CDR3 DNA sequence: TGTGCCAGCAGCTTAGGTATCACGCCGGGGCACTCTGGAAACACCATATATTTT. Its translation: CASSLGITPGHSGNTIYF.

This clonotype was counted ten times or more. The rearrangement links TRBV27 to TRBJ1-1; a possible D gene is TRBD1 (6 bases). Trimming left V 2 bases short and J 6 bases short, with 10 bases between. This CDR3 has 13 residues. Looked up from germline, CDR1 is MNHEY and CDR2 is SMNVEV (reference sequence). This chain's CDR3 is CASSLRGTAEAFF. The CDR3 DNA sequence: TGTGCCAGCAGTTTAAGGGGGACCGCTGAAGCTTTCTTT.

This clonotype was picked up many times. V and J are TRBV5-6 and TRBJ1-2; D remains ambiguous. The germline gives CDR1 SGHDT, CDR2 YYEEEE. The germline V and J ends were trimmed by 1 base and 4 bases, with 11 bases remaining between them. The CDR3 spans 14 residues. The CDR3 loop is CASSLWAASYGYTF. CDR3 coding DNA: TGTGCCAGCAGCTTGTGGGCAGCCTCCTATGGCTACACCTTC.

This clonotype showed up many times. The chain uses TRBV7-8 and TRBJ1-4, with a weak D call TRBD1 (5 bases). The CDR3 spans 18 residues. Germline-derived CDR1 and CDR2 are SGHVS and FQNEAQ. Deletions cut 1 base from V and 8 bases from J, with 23 bases between. The CDR3 reads CASSLVGGSPVEGEKLFF. The DNA of the CDR3 is TGTGCCAGCAGCTTAGTCGGGGGGTCGCCGGTCGAGGGAGAAAAACTGTTTTTT.

Many counts were recorded for this clonotype. This chain uses TRBV12-3 or TRBV12-4 with TRBJ2-5; weak D call: TRBD2 (6 bases). This CDR3 comprises 14 residues. The V end lost 2 bases, the J end lost 9 bases, and 16 bases lay between the germline ends. The CDR3 reads CASSLIPPPGAQYF. CDR3 coding DNA: TGTGCCAGCAGTTTAATCCCGCCCCCGGGGGCCCAGTACTTC.

Of note for this clonotype: The conserved phenylalanine or tryptophan is not found at the CDR3 terminus, so this likely reflects a read error. It is unclear where the CDR3 begins or ends on the DNA, so no DNA is shown, and the CDR3 is as TCRdb lists it. V is TRBV20-1 and J is TRBJ2-3; the D call TRBD1 from the table was never checked on the DNA. Germline V CDR1 and CDR2: DFQATT, SNEGSKA (reference sequence). The CDR3 comprises 12 residues, both ends counted. The CDR3 spells CSAREGPKDPGL.

This clonotype occurred many times. This chain uses TRBV11-1 with TRBJ1-1; 8 positions agree with TRBD1. Germline V gives CDR1 SGHAT, CDR2 FQDESV (reference sequence). Trimming at V came to 5 bases and at J to 5 bases, leaving 10 bases not matched to a gene. The CDR3 loop spans 15 amino acids. The CDR3 region is CASSHPGGRGTEAFF. The CDR3 DNA is TGTGCCAGCAGCCACCCAGGGGGCAGGGGAACTGAAGCTTTCTTT.

Many counts were recorded for this clonotype. This chain's CDR3 is CASSPLGDGADTQYF. CDR3 nucleotides: TGTGCCAGCAGTCCCCTAGGGGATGGGGCAGATACGCAGTATTTT. The gene calls are TRBV12-3 or TRBV12-4 and TRBJ2-3, with D perhaps TRBD1 (5 bases). V was pared by 5 bases and J by 4 bases, with 16 bases between. This CDR3 is built from 15 residues.

This clonotype was recorded at least ten times. V is TRBV3-1 and J is TRBJ1-4; D is unclear. The CDR3 loop spans 13 amino acids. Trimming stripped 0 bases from V and 8 bases from J, with 7 bases between. CDR1 and CDR2 from the germline V gene are LGHDT and YNNKEL (reference sequence). The CDR3 DNA reads as TGTGCCAGCAGCCAAGACCTGTGGGAAAAACTGTTTTTT. It is translated as CASSQDLWEKLFF.

This clonotype was counted only a few times. The genes are TRBV19 and TRBJ1-5, with D uncertain. Germline V gene lookup returns CDR1 LNHDA and CDR2 SQIVND (reference sequence). Trimming pared 3 bases from V and 0 bases from J, leaving 9 bases between. The CDR3 has 15 residues. The CDR3 DNA is TGTGCCAGTAGTATTTATATAATTAGCAATCAGCCCCAGCATTTT. Translation: CASSIYIISNQPQHF.